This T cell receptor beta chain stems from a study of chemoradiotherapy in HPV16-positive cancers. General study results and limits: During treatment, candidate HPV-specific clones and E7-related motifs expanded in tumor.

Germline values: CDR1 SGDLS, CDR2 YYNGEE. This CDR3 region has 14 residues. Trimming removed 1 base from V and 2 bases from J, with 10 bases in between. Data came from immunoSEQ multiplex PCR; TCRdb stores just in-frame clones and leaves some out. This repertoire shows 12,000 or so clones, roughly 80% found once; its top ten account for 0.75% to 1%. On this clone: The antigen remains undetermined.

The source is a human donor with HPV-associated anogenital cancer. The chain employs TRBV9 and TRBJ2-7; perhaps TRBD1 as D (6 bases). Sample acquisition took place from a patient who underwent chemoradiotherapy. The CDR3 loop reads CASSVRSGAYEQYF. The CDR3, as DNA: TGTGCCAGCAGCGTAAGGTCAGGGGCCTACGAGCAGTACTTC. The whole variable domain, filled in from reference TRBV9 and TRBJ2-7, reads DSGVTQTPKHLITATGQRVTLRCSPRSGDLSVYWYQQSLDQGLQFLIQYYNGEERAKGNILERFSAQQFPDLHSELNLSSLELGDSALYFCASSVRSGAYEQYFGPGTRLTVT.